This T cell receptor (beta chain) emerged from a study of post-analysis software for immune sequencing data. The wider study: Relapsing-remitting, secondary progressive and progressive-relapsing forms of multiple sclerosis all featured among disease courses.

This clonotype was detected only a few times. Its antigen is undetermined. Germline lookup yields CDR1 MGHRA and CDR2 YSYEKL. The CDR3 contains 16 residues. V shed 5 bases and J 4 bases; nucleotides not matched to a gene: 8. Included in the TCR beta cDNA libraries were unique molecular identifiers. Out of 1 to 10 million T cells, about 510,000 cDNA molecules were generated. TCRdb reprocessed the PCR reads via MiXCR and lists one record per CDR3 protein. The sample holds hundreds of thousands of distinct CDR3 sequences, more than 50% seen once. Study results and caveats: Patients carried four or five TRBV segments more frequently than controls did, and TRBV5-6, TRBV5-1 and TRBV20-1 were among them. In multiple sclerosis, normalized Chao1 diversity was significantly below that of controls. Same-batch preparations were strongly co-clustered by F measure.

Sequenced input: blood. The sequence derives from a girl aged 2 to 10 with multiple sclerosis. The J gene is TRBJ2-2, the V gene TRBV4-1; 9 bases are shared with TRBD2. The CDR3 DNA reads TGCGCCAGCAGCTCCCGGGGGACTAGCCTCACCGGGGAGCTGTTTTTT. Translated, it gives CASSSRGTSLTGELFF.